These T cell receptor beta chains were read from a single sample in a study of cytomegalovirus exposure and HLA in healthy donors. The repertoire was sequenced with immunoSEQ multiplex PCR; TCRdb's copy has only in-frame clones and lacks some. Of more than 150,000 clones in the sample, roughly 84% are singletons; the top ten hold roughly 2.8%. The specimen sequenced was PBMCs. The source of these receptors is a woman between 50 and 59 years old in good health and CMV-seropositive. Both conserved end residues are part of each CDR3. A D gene is named only where the DNA matches it firmly. Size is stated for part of the rows, as once, few or many counts, or as a class when the clone is expanded.

CDR3nt	CDR3aa	d_gene	abundance	v_gene	j_gene
TGTGCCAGCAGCTTAGTGGGGGGGCGCACAGATACGCAGTATTTT	CASSLVGGRTDTQYF	-	-	TRBV7-2	TRBJ2-3
TGTGCCAGTAGAGTTGTCAGGGATAATTCACCCCTCCACTTT	CASRVVRDNSPLHF	-	few	TRBV19	TRBJ1-6
TGTGCCAGCAGTTCCGGACAGGTGTACGAGCAGTACTTC	CASSSGQVYEQYF	TRBD1	-	TRBV6-5	TRBJ2-7
TGTGCCAGCAGCTTGGGACAGGTTGCAGAGCAGTACTTC	CASSLGQVAEQYF	-	-	TRBV5-6	TRBJ2-7
TGTGCCAGTAATTTGGCAGACAATCAGCCCCAGCATTTT	CASNLADNQPQHF	-	-	TRBV19	TRBJ1-5
TGTGCCAGCAGTGTCGACAGGGGGGGCCCAGATACGCAGTATTTT	CASSVDRGGPDTQYF	TRBD1	-	TRBV6-1	TRBJ2-3
TGTGCCAGCAGTGAGCGGGGGGGCCCCCCCGGGGAGCTGTTTTTT	CASSERGGPPGELFF	TRBD2	-	TRBV28	TRBJ2-2
TGTGCCAGCAGCTTAGCAGGGAGGCAGCCCCAGCATTTT	CASSLAGRQPQHF	-	-	TRBV7-3	TRBJ1-5
TGTGCCAGCAGCCGGGACGGGGGGCGGAATGAAAAACTGTTTTTT	CASSRDGGRNEKLFF	-	-	TRBV7-9	TRBJ1-4
TGTGCCAGCAGTGGGGACTGGAGCTCTGGAAACACCATATATTTT	CASSGDWSSGNTIYF	-	-	TRBV6-5	TRBJ1-3
TGTGCCAGCAGAACTAGCGGGGGGACCTACGAGCAGTACTTC	CASRTSGGTYEQYF	TRBD2	-	TRBV6-5	TRBJ2-7
TGCGCCAGCAGCCAGGAGGGTGGGACAACTAATGAAAAACTGTTTTTT	CASSQEGGTTNEKLFF	-	-	TRBV4-1	TRBJ1-4
TGTGCCACCCAACGACAGGACTCTGGAAACACCATATATTTT	CATQRQDSGNTIYF	-	-	TRBV27	TRBJ1-3
TGTGCCAGCGGGGGGGTCACAGATACGCAGTATTTT	CASGGVTDTQYF	TRBD2	-	TRBV6-5	TRBJ2-3
TGTGCCAGCATTCCTACTACCATGAACACTGAAGCTTTCTTT	CASIPTTMNTEAFF	-	-	TRBV6-6	TRBJ1-1
TGTGCCAGCAGCTCTGGGACAGGCCAAGAGACCCAGTACTTC	CASSSGTGQETQYF	TRBD1	-	TRBV11-2	TRBJ2-5
TGTGCCAGCAGCTTAGCGTTAGGGGATGGCGAGCAGTACTTC	CASSLALGDGEQYF	-	-	TRBV7-9	TRBJ2-7
TGTGCCAGTATAGGAGCGGACGGCGACTGGTATGGCTACACCTTC	CASIGADGDWYGYTF	-	-	TRBV19	TRBJ1-2
TGTGCCACCAGCAGAGACCTACCTGTCTCTGGAAACACCATATATTTT	CATSRDLPVSGNTIYF	-	-	TRBV15	TRBJ1-3
TGTGCCAGCAGCCAAAGTCAGCGGGGGGGTTTGGAGACCCAGTACTTC	CASSQSQRGGLETQYF	TRBD2	-	TRBV4-2	TRBJ2-5
TGTGCCTGGAGACGGGAAGGACCCACGCAGTACTTC	CAWRREGPTQYF	-	-	TRBV30	TRBJ2-7
TGTGCCACCAGCAGAGAGGGACAAGTGAACACTGAAGCTTTCTTT	CATSREGQVNTEAFF	-	-	TRBV15	TRBJ1-1
TGTGCCAGTAGTTCCCGGATAGACAGGTTTGGCGAAAAACTGTTTTTT	CASSSRIDRFGEKLFF	-	few	TRBV19	TRBJ1-4
TGTGCCAGCAGTTCGGACAGGGTCCGTACAGATACGCAGTATTTT	CASSSDRVRTDTQYF	TRBD1	few	TRBV7-3	TRBJ2-3
TGTGCCAGCAGCATGGACAGGGGGAAGGCTAATGAAAAACTGTTTTTT	CASSMDRGKANEKLFF	TRBD1	-	TRBV7-9	TRBJ1-4
TGTGCCAGCAGTTACGAGGGGCCCGTTAGACTAGATGGCTACACCTTC	CASSYEGPVRLDGYTF	-	-	TRBV6-5	TRBJ1-2
TGCGCCAGCAGCTTAACGATTAAAACAGGGGTCTCCTACGAGCAGTACTTC	CASSLTIKTGVSYEQYF	TRBD1	-	TRBV5-1	TRBJ2-7
TGTGCCAGCAGCGCAACCGGGACAGGGGGCAGTGAGCAGTACTTC	CASSATGTGGSEQYF	TRBD1	-	TRBV9	TRBJ2-7
TGTGCCAGCGGGGGGACAGGCTACAATGAGCAGTTCTTC	CASGGTGYNEQFF	TRBD1	-	TRBV5-6	TRBJ2-1
TGTGCCAGCAGTCTAGCGGACACCTACGAGCAGTACTTC	CASSLADTYEQYF	TRBD2	-	TRBV2	TRBJ2-7
TGTGCCAGTAGTACGGGGACAGGGGTCTACGAGCAGTACTTC	CASSTGTGVYEQYF	TRBD1	-	TRBV19	TRBJ2-7
TGTGCCAGCAGTGACTGGAGGGGAGATAGCAATCAGCCCCAGCATTTT	CASSDWRGDSNQPQHF	-	few	TRBV6-4	TRBJ1-5
TGTGCCTGGAGTGTTCAGGGGGCAAGAAATCAGCCCCAGCATTTT	CAWSVQGARNQPQHF	TRBD1	-	TRBV30	TRBJ1-5
TGTGCCAGCAGCCCAGGGAGGGCAACTAATGAAAAACTGTTTTTT	CASSPGRATNEKLFF	-	once	TRBV7-9	TRBJ1-4
TGTGCCATCAGTGAGTCCGGACAGGGAGGCACCTTC	CAISESGQGGTF	TRBD1	-	TRBV10-3	TRBJ1-2
TGTGCCAGCACTTTCCGAGTCACAGGGGGCTACTCACCCCTCCACTTT	CASTFRVTGGYSPLHF	TRBD1	-	TRBV7-9	TRBJ1-6
TGTGCCAGTAGTATAGGGGCCTATCCCGTCATTCGTTCACCCCTCCACTTT	CASSIGAYPVIRSPLHF	-	-	TRBV19	TRBJ1-6
TGTGCCAGCAGCTTAGGACAGATCCCCTACGAGCAGTACTTC	CASSLGQIPYEQYF	-	-	TRBV7-6	TRBJ2-7
TGTGCCAGCAGTAACCCCGGGAGCTCCTATAATTCACCCCTCCACTTT	CASSNPGSSYNSPLHF	-	-	TRBV28	TRBJ1-6
TGTGCCAGCAGTTTCAACCGGGACACCTTCTACGAGCAGTACTTC	CASSFNRDTFYEQYF	-	once	TRBV27	TRBJ2-7
TGTGCCACCAGCAGAGATCGGCTGAGGGTGAACACTGAAGCTTTCTTT	CATSRDRLRVNTEAFF	-	-	TRBV15	TRBJ1-1
TGTTCCAGCAGCAGACGACAGGTGGGCACTGAAGCTTTCTTT	CSSSRRQVGTEAFF	-	-	TRBV7-9	TRBJ1-1
TGTGCCAGTAGTATACGGGACAGGGCACATCAGCCCCAGCATTTT	CASSIRDRAHQPQHF	TRBD1	-	TRBV19	TRBJ1-5
TGCAGCTTGGTGAGGGATTTGAACTACAATGAGCAGTTCTTC	CSLVRDLNYNEQFF	-	-	TRBV29-1	TRBJ2-1
TGCAGCGTTGATCTCGGGAGCACAGATACGCAGTATTTT	CSVDLGSTDTQYF	-	once	TRBV29-1	TRBJ2-3
TGTGCCAGCAACTTGGGAACTAGCGGGGGGGCCGACGAGCAGTACTTC	CASNLGTSGGADEQYF	TRBD2	-	TRBV5-6	TRBJ2-7
TGTGCCAGCAGTTCCTCGGGGGAAGCCTACAATGAGCAGTTCTTC	CASSSSGEAYNEQFF	-	once	TRBV28	TRBJ2-1
TGTGCCAGCAGCATACAGGGGGCTGTAGGGGAGACCCAGTACTTC	CASSIQGAVGETQYF	TRBD1	-	TRBV11-2	TRBJ2-5
TGTGCCAGCAGCTTCCCGGGTAGTGTTGGAAACACCATATATTTT	CASSFPGSVGNTIYF	-	-	TRBV7-8	TRBJ1-3
TGCGCCAGCAGCCAAGATATAATGGCCACTGAAGCTTTCTTT	CASSQDIMATEAFF	-	-	TRBV4-1	TRBJ1-1
TGTGCCAGTAGTGATGGGACAGTAAGTGAAAAACTGTTTTTT	CASSDGTVSEKLFF	TRBD1	-	TRBV19	TRBJ1-4
TGTGCCAGCAGCTTGGAGGGGACAGGGGTGAGCAATCAGCCCCAGCATTTT	CASSLEGTGVSNQPQHF	TRBD1	-	TRBV5-4	TRBJ1-5
TGTGCCAGCAGTGATAGCGGCCGCGATCAGCCCCAGCATTTT	CASSDSGRDQPQHF	-	-	TRBV2	TRBJ1-5
TGTGCCAGCAGCTCGCCACTAGCGGAACCGAACACCGGGGAGCTGTTTTTT	CASSSPLAEPNTGELFF	TRBD2	-	TRBV7-3	TRBJ2-2
TGCACCAGCAGCCACCCGAGGGACTGCCACGCTGAAGCTTTCTTT	CTSSHPRDCHAEAFF	-	-	TRBV1	TRBJ1-1